This T cell receptor (beta chain) was recovered during a study of cytomegalovirus exposure and HLA in healthy donors. The protocol was immunoSEQ multiplex PCR, while the TCRdb copy is restricted to in-frame clones and leaves out a portion. This sample has about 120,000 clones; 86% occur once, and the top ten carry about 5.3%. The TCR was taken from a man between 18 and 29 years old in good health and CMV-seronegative. The sequenced material came from PBMCs.

CDR3 amino acids: CASSPTGRAGQYF. For the CDR3, the DNA is TGTGCCAGCAGCCCTACTGGGAGGGCCGGGCAGTACTTC. The V gene is TRBV5-8, the J gene TRBJ2-7; 7 nucleotides align to TRBD2. This CDR3 has 13 residues. Unmatched junction bases numbered 10, after V lost 4 bases and J lost 9 bases. Per the germline V gene, CDR1 is SGHTS and CDR2 is YDEGEE.